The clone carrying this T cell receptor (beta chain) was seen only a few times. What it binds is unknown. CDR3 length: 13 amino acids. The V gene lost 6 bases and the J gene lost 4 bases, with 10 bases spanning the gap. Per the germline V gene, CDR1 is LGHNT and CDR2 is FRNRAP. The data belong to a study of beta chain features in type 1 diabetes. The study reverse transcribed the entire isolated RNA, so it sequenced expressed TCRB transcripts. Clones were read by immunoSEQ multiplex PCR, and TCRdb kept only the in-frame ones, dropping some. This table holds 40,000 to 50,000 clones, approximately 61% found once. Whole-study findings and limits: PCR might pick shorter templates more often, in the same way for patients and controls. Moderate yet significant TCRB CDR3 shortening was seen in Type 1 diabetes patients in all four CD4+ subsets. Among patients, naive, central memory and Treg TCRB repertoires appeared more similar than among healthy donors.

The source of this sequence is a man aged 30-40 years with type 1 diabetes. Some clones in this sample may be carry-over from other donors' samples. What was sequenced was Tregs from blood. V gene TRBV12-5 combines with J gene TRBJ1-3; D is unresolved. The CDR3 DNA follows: TGTGCTAGTGGCGGGATCTTCGGAAACACCATATATTTT. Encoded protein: CASGGIFGNTIYF.